These 16 T cell receptor beta chains share one sample of origin, sequenced in a study of human T cells and chemical hapten exposure. Time point defined: patch test 2, 6 weeks after DPC sensitization. Treatment reported: therapeutic diphenylcyclopropenone sensitization with weekly scalp DPC. TCRdb reprocessed the RACE reads via MiXCR and lists one record per CDR3 protein. The sample lists about 140,000 distinct CDR3 sequences, 10% to 15% occurring once. Specimen: whole blood, collected in connection with sensitization to the hapten diphenylcyclopropenone (DPC). Receptors were obtained from a woman aged 50 to 60 with alopecia areata. Some clones in this sample may be carry-over from other donors' samples.

This sequence joins TRBV9 and TRBJ2-1, with D perhaps TRBD1 or TRBD2 (5 bases each). Germline values: CDR1 SGDLS, CDR2 YYNGEE. V was cut by 3 bases and J by 5 bases, with 12 bases left in between. The CDR3 runs to 14 residues. The DNA of the CDR3 is TGTGCCAGCAGCGATGGGGGTCTCGACAATGAGCAGTTCTTC. The encoded protein is CASSDGGLDNEQFF.

The sample holds many counts of this clonotype. The CDR3: CASGRPTLYEQYF. The CDR3 nucleotides are TGTGCCAGCGGGAGGCCTACCCTCTACGAGCAGTACTTC. This chain uses TRBV12-3 or TRBV12-4 with TRBJ2-7; D possibly corresponds to TRBD2 (6 bases). V lost 8 bases and J 3 bases, leaving 14 bases between the germline ends. CDR3 length equals 13 residues.

This clonotype turned up a few times. J is TRBJ2-4 and V is TRBV14, with 8 nucleotides matching TRBD1. Germline values: CDR1 SGHDN, CDR2 FVKESK. V trimming: 0 bases; J trimming: 2 bases; junction bases outside the gene matches: 3. The length of the CDR3 is 16 residues. The CDR3 protein is CASSQEWTGTKNIQYF. CDR3 DNA: TGTGCCAGCAGCCAAGAGTGGACAGGGACCAAAAACATTCAGTACTTC. The full variable domain, its missing parts supplied by reference TRBV14 and TRBJ2-4, is EAGVTQFPSHSVIEKGQTVTLRCDPISGHDNLYWYRRVMGKEIKFLLHFVKESKQDESGMPNNRFLAERTGGTYSTLKVQPAELEDSGVYFCASSQEWTGTKNIQYFGAGTRLSVL.

This clonotype was seen more than once but under ten times. The chain combines TRBV7-9 with TRBJ1-1, with D perhaps TRBD1 (5 bases). Trimming stripped 3 bases from V and 5 bases from J, with 7 bases between. This CDR3 is built from 12 residues. Looked up from germline, CDR1 is SEHNR and CDR2 is FQNEAQ (reference sequence). DNA of the CDR3: TGTGCCAGCAGCTTCAGGGTTACTGAAGCTTTCTTT. Its translation is CASSFRVTEAFF.

The genes are TRBV7-2 and TRBJ1-1, with a possible D match to TRBD1 (6 bases). The CDR3 is made up of 16 amino acids. Trimming removed 7 bases at V and 0 bases at J, with 18 bases between. Germline V gene data show CDR1 as SGHTA and CDR2 as FQGNSA. The CDR3 coding sequence is TGTGCCAGCAACCGCCAGGGGCTCCTGATGAACACTGAAGCTTTCTTT. It codes for CASNRQGLLMNTEAFF. The complete variable domain, with remaining parts taken from reference TRBV7-2 and TRBJ1-1, reads GAGVSQSPSNKVTEKGKDVELRCDPISGHTALYWYRQSLGQGLEFLIYFQGNSAPDKSGLPSDRFSAERTGGSVSTLTIQRTQQEDSAVYLCASNRQGLLMNTEAFFGQGTRLTVV.

This clonotype came up a few times. The chain carries TRBV6-6 and TRBJ2-3; TRBD2 aligns across 12 bases. The V gene's germline CDR1 is MNHNY and CDR2 SVGAGI (reference sequence). This CDR3 spans 18 amino acids. The junction had 16 bases not matched to a gene; V was cut back by 6 bases and J by 6 bases. The CDR3 sequence is CASRVTLLTSGRADTQYF. CDR3 nucleotides: TGTGCCAGCAGGGTAACCCTCCTGACTAGCGGGAGAGCGGATACGCAGTATTTT.

This clonotype appeared a few times. The V gene is TRBV28, the J gene TRBJ2-2, with D perhaps being TRBD1 or TRBD2 (5 bases each). This CDR3 has 15 amino acids. The V end was cut by 7 bases, the J end by 5 bases, with 17 bases between. Germline CDR1 reads MDHEN; CDR2 reads SYDVKM. The CDR3 sequence: CASTRGAPRTGELFF. DNA of the CDR3: TGTGCCAGCACCAGAGGGGCCCCGCGGACCGGGGAGCTGTTTTTT.

This clonotype was observed a handful of times. V gene TRBV4-1 combines with J gene TRBJ2-5; D uncertain. Trimming took off 0 bases at V and 5 bases at J, with 13 bases between the two ends. This CDR3 has 15 amino acids. Germline-derived CDR1 and CDR2 are MGHRA and YSYEKL. CDR3 sequence (DNA): TGCGCCAGCAGCCAAGAGACTCTGCGCCGGGAGACCCAGTACTTC. It is translated as CASSQETLRRETQYF.

This clonotype came up many times. CDR3 in DNA: TGCAGCTTCCCAGAGACTACCAGCGGGGGTACGCAGTATTTT. Translated: CSFPETTSGGTQYF. The chain carries TRBV29-1 and TRBJ2-3, with 8 positions matching TRBD2. The CDR3 sequence is 14 residues long. Trimming at V came to 8 bases and at J to 8 bases, leaving 15 bases not matched to a gene. From germline, CDR1 is SQVTM and CDR2 ANQGSEA.

This clonotype was picked up many times. The rearrangement uses TRBV3-1 and TRBJ1-2; D uncertain. Germline values: CDR1 LGHDT, CDR2 YNNKEL (reference sequence). This CDR3 region has 13 residues. V was cut by 10 bases and J by 3 bases, with 15 bases left in between. For the CDR3, the DNA is TGTGCCACCCGAGGAGCAACGGACTATGGCTACACCTTC. Its protein is CATRGATDYGYTF.

The chain carries TRBV5-4 and TRBJ2-7, with 8 bases identical to TRBD1. Germline V gene sequence: CDR1 SGHNT, CDR2 YYREEE (reference sequence). The trim removed 2 bases at V and 7 bases at J, leaving 8 bases unmatched. The CDR3 spans 14 residues. This chain's CDR3 is CASSLAQGAKEQYF. The CDR3 DNA follows: TGTGCCAGCAGCTTAGCTCAGGGGGCGAAAGAGCAGTACTTC. The whole variable domain, remainder taken from reference TRBV5-4 and TRBJ2-7, is ETGVTQSPTHLIKTRGQQVTLRCSSQSGHNTVSWYQQALGQGPQFIFQYYREEENGRGNFPPRFSGLQFPNYSSELNVNALELDDSALYLCASSLAQGAKEQYFGPGTRLTVT.

This clonotype was recorded at least ten times. This chain links TRBV5-1 with TRBJ2-1; 14 bases are a match to TRBD2. Germline loops: CDR1 SGHRS, CDR2 YFSETQ. Losses at the gene ends were 3 bases for V and 8 bases for J; bases not matched to a gene: 4. This CDR3 has 15 residues. The chain's CDR3 is CASSSTSGRAYEQFF. The CDR3 region has the DNA TGCGCCAGCAGCTCGACTAGCGGGAGGGCCTATGAGCAGTTCTTC.

This clonotype appeared a few times. This chain joins TRBV29-1 and TRBJ1-1, with 8 positions matching TRBD1. V lost 6 bases to trimming and J lost 4 bases; unmatched junction nucleotides: 7. Germline lookup yields CDR1 SQVTM and CDR2 ANQGSEA. The CDR3 consists of 13 residues. CDR3 in DNA: TGCAGCGTGAGGACAGGGCCCTCCACTGAAGCTTTCTTT. Protein product: CSVRTGPSTEAFF. Using reference TRBV29-1 and TRBJ1-1 for the parts outside the CDR3, the full variable domain is SAVISQKPSRDICQRGTSLTIQCQVDSQVTMMFWYRQQPGQSLTLIATANQGSEATYESGFVIDKFPISRPNLTFSTLTVSNMSPEDSSIYLCSVRTGPSTEAFFGQGTRLTVV.

The CDR3 spells CSVERGAGYTF. The CDR3, as DNA: TGCAGCGTTGAAAGAGGGGCGGGCTACACCTTC. The V call is TRBV29-1, the J call TRBJ1-2; a weak D match, TRBD1 (5 bases). The V end was cut by 2 bases, the J end by 8 bases, with 9 bases between. CDR3 length equals 11 residues. CDR1 and CDR2 (germline): SQVTM, ANQGSEA.

This clonotype has a handful of counts. The chain uses TRBV7-3 and TRBJ2-5; 9 bases line up with TRBD1. Germline loops: CDR1 SGHTA, CDR2 FQGTGA. This CDR3 has 13 residues. Unmatched junction bases numbered 5, after V lost 5 bases and J lost 7 bases. This chain's CDR3 is CASSQTGGGTQYF. The CDR3 nucleotides read TGTGCCAGCAGCCAGACAGGGGGAGGGACCCAGTACTTC.

This clonotype has a handful of counts. The rearrangement links TRBV6-1 to TRBJ2-1, with 11 bases identical to TRBD2. V lost 5 bases, J lost 8 bases, and 11 bases stayed unmatched. Looked up from germline, CDR1 is MNHNS and CDR2 is SASEGT. The CDR3 covers 16 residues. The CDR3 nucleotides read TGTGCCAGCAGTTACTTACTAGCGGGAGCCCAATATGAGCAGTTCTTC. It yields the protein CASSYLLAGAQYEQFF.